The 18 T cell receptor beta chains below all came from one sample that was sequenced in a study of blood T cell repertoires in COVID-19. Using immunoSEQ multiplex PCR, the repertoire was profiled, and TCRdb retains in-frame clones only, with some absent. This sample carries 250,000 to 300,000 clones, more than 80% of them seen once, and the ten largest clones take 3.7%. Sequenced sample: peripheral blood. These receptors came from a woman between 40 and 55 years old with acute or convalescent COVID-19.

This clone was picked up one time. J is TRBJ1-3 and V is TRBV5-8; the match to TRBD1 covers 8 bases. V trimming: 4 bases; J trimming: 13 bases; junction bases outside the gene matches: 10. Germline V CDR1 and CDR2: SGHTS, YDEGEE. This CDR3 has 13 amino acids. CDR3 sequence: CASSPTLTGAIYF. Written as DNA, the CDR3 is TGTGCCAGCAGCCCAACCCTGACAGGGGCAATATATTTT.

In nucleotides, the CDR3 is TGTGCCAGCAGTGGAGTGAGTGGTGGCTACACCTTC. Protein product: CASSGVSGGYTF. The chain is built from TRBV6-4 and TRBJ1-2; D ambiguous. The V and J ends lost 4 bases and 7 bases respectively, with 10 bases between them. The CDR3 consists of 12 residues. Germline CDR1 reads MRHNA; CDR2 reads SNTAGT.

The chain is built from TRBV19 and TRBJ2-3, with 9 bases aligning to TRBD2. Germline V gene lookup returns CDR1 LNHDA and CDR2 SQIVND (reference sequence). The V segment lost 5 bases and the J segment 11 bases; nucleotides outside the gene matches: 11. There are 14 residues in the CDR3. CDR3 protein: CASSLPLAGSGQYF. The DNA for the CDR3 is TGTGCCAGTAGTCTCCCCCTAGCGGGGTCGGGGCAGTATTTT.

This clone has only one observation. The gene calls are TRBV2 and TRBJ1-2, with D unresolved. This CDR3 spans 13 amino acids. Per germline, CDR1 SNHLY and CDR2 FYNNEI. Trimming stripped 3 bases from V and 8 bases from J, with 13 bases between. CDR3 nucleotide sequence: TGTGCCAGCAGTGATATCCTACCCCGAGGCTACACCTTC. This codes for CASSDILPRGYTF.

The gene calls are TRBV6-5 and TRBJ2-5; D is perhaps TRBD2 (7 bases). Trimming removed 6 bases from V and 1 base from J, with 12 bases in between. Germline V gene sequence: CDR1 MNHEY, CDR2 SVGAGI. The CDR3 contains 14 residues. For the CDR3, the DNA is TGTGCCAGCAGCTGGGGGGGCCCCCAAGAGACCCAGTACTTC. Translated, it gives CASSWGGPQETQYF.

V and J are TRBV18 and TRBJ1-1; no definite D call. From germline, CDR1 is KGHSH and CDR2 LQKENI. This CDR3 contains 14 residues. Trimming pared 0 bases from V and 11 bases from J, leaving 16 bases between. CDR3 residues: CASSPPSSATMAFF. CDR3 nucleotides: TGTGCCAGCTCACCACCTAGTTCTGCGACAATGGCTTTCTTT.

The DNA of the CDR3 is TGTGCCACCAGTGACTCCGGGACAGGGGGTTTTCGATACAATGAGCAGTTCTTC. Its translation is CATSDSGTGGFRYNEQFF. This chain joins TRBV24-1 and TRBJ2-1; 11 nucleotides align to TRBD1. The CDR3 is 18 residues long. V lost 4 bases, J lost 4 bases, and 11 bases stayed unmatched. Germline assignment: CDR1 KGHDR and CDR2 SFDVKD.

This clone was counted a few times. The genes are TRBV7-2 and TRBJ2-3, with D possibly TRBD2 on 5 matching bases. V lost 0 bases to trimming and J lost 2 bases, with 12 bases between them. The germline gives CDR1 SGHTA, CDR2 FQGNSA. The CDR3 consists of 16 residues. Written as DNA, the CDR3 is TGTGCCAGCAGCTTAGCACTATCGAGGGACACAGATACGCAGTATTTT. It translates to CASSLALSRDTDTQYF.

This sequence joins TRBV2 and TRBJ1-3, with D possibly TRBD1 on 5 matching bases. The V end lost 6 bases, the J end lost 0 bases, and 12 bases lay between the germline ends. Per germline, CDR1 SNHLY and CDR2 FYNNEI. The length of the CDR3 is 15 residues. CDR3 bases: TGTGCCAGCAGCGAACAGGCCTACTCTGGAAACACCATATATTTT. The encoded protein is CASSEQAYSGNTIYF.

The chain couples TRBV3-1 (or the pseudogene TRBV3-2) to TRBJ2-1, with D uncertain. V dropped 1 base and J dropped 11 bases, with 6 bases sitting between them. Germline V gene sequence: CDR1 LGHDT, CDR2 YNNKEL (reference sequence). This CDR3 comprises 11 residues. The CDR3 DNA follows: TGTGCCAGCAGCCAAGTCAGGCAGCAGTTCTTC. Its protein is CASSQVRQQFF.

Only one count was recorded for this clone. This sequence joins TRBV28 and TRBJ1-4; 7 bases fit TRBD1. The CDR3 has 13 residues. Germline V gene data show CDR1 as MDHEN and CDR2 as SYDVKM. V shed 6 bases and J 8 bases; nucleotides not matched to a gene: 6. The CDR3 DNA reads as TGTGCCAGCAGACAACCGGACAGGGAAAAACTGTTTTTT. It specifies CASRQPDREKLFF.

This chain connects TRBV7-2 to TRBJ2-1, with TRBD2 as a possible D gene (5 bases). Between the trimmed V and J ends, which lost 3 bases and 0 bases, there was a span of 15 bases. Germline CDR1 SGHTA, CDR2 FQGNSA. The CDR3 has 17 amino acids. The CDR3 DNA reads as TGTGCCAGCAGCTTCAGGCTAGCAGTGAGCTCCTACAATGAGCAGTTCTTC. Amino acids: CASSFRLAVSSYNEQFF.

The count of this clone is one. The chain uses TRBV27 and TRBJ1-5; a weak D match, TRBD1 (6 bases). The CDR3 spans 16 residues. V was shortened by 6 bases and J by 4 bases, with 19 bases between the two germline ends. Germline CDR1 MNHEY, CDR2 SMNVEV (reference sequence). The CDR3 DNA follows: TGTGCCAGCAGCCACCCCGGGGGGGGCTTGAATCAGCCCCAGCATTTT. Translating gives CASSHPGGGLNQPQHF.

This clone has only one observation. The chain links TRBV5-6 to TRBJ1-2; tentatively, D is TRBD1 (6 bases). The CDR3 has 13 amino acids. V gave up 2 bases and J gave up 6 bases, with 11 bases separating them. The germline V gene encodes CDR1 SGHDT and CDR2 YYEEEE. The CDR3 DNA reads TGTGCCAGCAGCTTCTCAGGGGCCCATGGCTACACCTTC. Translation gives CASSFSGAHGYTF.

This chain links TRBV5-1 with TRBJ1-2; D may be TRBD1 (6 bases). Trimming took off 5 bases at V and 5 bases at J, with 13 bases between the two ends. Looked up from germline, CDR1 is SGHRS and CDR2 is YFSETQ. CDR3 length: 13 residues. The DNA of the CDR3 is TGCGCCAGCAGACAGGGATGGGAGTATGGCTACACCTTC. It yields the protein CASRQGWEYGYTF.

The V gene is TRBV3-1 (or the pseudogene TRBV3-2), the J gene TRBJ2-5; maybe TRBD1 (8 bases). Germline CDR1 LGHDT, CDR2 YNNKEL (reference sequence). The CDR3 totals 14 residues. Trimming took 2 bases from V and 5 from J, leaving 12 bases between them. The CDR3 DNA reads TGTGCCAGCAGCCAAAACAGGGGGGGGGAGACCCAGTACTTC. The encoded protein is CASSQNRGGETQYF.

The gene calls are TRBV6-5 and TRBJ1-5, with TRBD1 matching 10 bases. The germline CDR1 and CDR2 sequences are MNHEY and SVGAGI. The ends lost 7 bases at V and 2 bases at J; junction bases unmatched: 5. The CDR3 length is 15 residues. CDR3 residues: CASILTGGRNQPQHF. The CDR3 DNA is TGTGCCAGCATCTTGACAGGGGGCCGCAATCAGCCCCAGCATTTT.

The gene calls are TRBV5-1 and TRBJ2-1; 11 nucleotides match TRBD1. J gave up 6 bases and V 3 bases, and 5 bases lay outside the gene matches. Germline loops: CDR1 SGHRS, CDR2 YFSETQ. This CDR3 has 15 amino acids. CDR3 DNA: TGCGCCAGCAGCTGGGGACAGGGGGATCGCAATGAGCAGTTCTTC. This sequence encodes CASSWGQGDRNEQFF.